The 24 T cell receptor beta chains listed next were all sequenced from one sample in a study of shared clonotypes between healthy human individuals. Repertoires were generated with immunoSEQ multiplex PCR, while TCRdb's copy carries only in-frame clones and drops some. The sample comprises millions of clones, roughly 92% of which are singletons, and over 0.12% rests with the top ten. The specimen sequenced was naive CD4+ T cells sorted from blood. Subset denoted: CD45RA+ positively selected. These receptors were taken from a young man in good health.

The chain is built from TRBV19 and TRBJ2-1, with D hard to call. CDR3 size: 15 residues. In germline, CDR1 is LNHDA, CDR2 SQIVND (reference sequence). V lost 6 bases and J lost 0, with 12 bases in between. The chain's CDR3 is CASSEDWSSYNEQFF. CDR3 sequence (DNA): TGTGCCAGTAGCGAAGACTGGAGCTCCTACAATGAGCAGTTCTTC.

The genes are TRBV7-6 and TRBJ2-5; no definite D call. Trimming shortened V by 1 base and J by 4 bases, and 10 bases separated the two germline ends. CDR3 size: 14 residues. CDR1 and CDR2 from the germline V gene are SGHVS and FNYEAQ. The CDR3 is CASSLGSVLETQYF. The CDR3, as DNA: TGTGCCAGCAGCTTAGGGTCGGTATTAGAGACCCAGTACTTC.

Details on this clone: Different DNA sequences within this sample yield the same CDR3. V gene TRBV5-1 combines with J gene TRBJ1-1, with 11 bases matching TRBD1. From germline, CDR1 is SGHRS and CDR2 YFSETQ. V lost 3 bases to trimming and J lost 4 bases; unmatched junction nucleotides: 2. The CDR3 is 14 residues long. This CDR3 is CASSWTGGGTEAFF. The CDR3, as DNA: TGCGCCAGCAGCTGGACAGGGGGCGGCACTGAAGCTTTCTTT.

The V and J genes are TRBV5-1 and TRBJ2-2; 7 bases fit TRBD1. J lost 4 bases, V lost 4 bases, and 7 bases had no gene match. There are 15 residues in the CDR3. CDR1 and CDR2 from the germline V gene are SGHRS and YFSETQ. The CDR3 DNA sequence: TGCGCCAGCAGCGCGGGTACAGGGGTCACCGGGGAGCTGTTTTTT. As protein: CASSAGTGVTGELFF.

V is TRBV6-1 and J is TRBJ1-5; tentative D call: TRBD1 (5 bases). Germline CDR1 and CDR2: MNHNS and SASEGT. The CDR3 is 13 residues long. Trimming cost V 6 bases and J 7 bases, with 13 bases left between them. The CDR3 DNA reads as TGTGCCAGCAGAAACTCAGGGAGGCAGCCCCAGCATTTT. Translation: CASRNSGRQPQHF.

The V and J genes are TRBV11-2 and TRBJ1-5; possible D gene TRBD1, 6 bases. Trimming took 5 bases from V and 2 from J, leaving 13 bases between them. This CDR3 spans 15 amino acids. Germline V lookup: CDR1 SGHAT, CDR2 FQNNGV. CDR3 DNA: TGTGCCAGCAGCGTTACAGGGTCGGGCAATCAGCCCCAGCATTTT. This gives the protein CASSVTGSGNQPQHF.

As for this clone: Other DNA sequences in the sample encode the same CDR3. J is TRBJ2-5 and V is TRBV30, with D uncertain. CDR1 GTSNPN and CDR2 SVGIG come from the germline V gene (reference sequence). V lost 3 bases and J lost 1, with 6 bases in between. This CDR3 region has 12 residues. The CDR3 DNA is TGTGCCTGGAGCGCTGGCCAAGAGACCCAGTACTTC. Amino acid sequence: CAWSAGQETQYF. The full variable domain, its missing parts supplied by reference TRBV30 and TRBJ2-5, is SQTIHQWPATLVQPVGSPLSLECTVEGTSNPNLYWYRQAAGRGLQLLFYSVGIGQISSEVPQNLSASRPQDRQFILSSKKLLLSDSGFYLCAWSAGQETQYFGPGTRLLVL.

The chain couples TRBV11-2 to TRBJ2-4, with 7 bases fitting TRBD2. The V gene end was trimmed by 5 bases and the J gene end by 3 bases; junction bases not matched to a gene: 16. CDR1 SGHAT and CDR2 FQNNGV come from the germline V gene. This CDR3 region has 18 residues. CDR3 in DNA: TGTGCCAGCAGCCCCCGGGCCTTCGGGGAGGGCGGCAAAAACATTCAGTACTTC. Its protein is CASSPRAFGEGGKNIQYF.

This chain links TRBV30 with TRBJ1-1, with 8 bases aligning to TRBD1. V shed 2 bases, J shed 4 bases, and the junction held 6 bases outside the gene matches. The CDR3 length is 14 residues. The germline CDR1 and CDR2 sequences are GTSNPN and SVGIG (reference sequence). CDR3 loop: CAWSPHRGGTEAFF. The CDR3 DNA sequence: TGTGCCTGGAGTCCCCACAGGGGGGGCACTGAAGCTTTCTTT.

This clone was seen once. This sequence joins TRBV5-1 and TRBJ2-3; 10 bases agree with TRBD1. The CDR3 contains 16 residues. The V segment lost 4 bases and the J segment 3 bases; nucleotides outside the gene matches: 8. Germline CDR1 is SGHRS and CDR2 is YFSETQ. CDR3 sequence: CASSPGGTGATDTQYF. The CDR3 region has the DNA TGCGCCAGCAGCCCTGGTGGGACAGGGGCGACAGATACGCAGTATTTT.

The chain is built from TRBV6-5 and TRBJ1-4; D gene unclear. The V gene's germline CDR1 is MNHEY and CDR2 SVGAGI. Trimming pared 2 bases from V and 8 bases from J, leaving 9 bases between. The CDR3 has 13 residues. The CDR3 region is CASSYGLREKLFF. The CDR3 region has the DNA TGTGCCAGCAGTTACGGGCTCCGGGAAAAACTGTTTTTT.

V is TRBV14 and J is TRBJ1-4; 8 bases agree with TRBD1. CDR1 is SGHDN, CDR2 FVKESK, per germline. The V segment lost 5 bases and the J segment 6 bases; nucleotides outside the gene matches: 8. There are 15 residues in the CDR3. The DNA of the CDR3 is TGTGCCAGCAGCGAGCGGACAGGGACATATGAAAAACTGTTTTTT. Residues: CASSERTGTYEKLFF.

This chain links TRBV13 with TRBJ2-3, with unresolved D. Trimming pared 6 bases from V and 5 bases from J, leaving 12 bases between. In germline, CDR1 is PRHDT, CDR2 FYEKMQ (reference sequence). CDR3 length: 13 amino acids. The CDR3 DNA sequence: TGTGCCAGCAGACCTCGGCTGTTAGATACGCAGTATTTT. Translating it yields CASRPRLLDTQYF.

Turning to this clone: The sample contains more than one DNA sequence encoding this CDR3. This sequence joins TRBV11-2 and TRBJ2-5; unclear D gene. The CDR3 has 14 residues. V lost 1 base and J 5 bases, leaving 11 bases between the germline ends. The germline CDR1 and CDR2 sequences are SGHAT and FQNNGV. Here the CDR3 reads CASSLVAGGETQYF. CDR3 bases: TGTGCCAGCAGCTTAGTAGCAGGCGGCGAGACCCAGTACTTC. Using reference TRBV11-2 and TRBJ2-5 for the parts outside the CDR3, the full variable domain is EAGVAQSPRYKIIEKRQSVAFWCNPISGHATLYWYQQILGQGPKLLIQFQNNGVVDDSQLPKDRFSAERLKGVDSTLKIQPAKLEDSAVYLCASSLVAGGETQYFGPGTRLLVL.

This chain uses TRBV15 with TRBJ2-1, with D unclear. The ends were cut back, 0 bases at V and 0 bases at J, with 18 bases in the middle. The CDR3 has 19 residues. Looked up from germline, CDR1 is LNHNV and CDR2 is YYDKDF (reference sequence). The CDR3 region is CATSRDYQERAASYNEQFF. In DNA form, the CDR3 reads TGTGCCACCAGCAGAGATTATCAAGAAAGGGCGGCCTCCTACAATGAGCAGTTCTTC.

The CDR3 reads CASGLVSGWDTEAFF. CDR3 in DNA: TGTGCTAGTGGTTTGGTAAGCGGGTGGGACACTGAAGCTTTCTTT. The J gene is TRBJ1-1, the V gene TRBV12-5; D remains ambiguous. The CDR3 has 15 amino acids. Germline V lookup: CDR1 LGHNT, CDR2 FRNRAP. V was clipped by 0 bases and J by 3 bases, with 11 bases between them.

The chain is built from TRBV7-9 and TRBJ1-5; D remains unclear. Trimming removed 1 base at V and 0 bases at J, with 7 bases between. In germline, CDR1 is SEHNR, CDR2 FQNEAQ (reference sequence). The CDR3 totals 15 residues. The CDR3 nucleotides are TGTGCCAGCAGCTTAGGTCACAGTAGCAATCAGCCCCAGCATTTT. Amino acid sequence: CASSLGHSSNQPQHF.

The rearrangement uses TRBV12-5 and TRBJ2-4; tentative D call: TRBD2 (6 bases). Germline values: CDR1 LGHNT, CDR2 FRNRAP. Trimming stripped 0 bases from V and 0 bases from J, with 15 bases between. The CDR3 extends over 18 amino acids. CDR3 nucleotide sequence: TGTGCTAGTGGTTTGGTACGGGGCGGGGATAGAGCCAAAAACATTCAGTACTTC. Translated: CASGLVRGGDRAKNIQYF.

This CDR3 is CASSPSSYRVNGYTF. Here the CDR3 DNA reads TGCGCCAGCAGCCCGTCTTCGTACAGGGTCAACGGCTACACCTTC. V gene TRBV5-1 combines with J gene TRBJ1-2; TRBD1 is a possible D gene (6 bases). The germline V gene has CDR1 SGHRS and CDR2 YFSETQ. The V end was cut by 4 bases, the J end by 8 bases, with 21 bases between. The CDR3 runs to 15 residues.

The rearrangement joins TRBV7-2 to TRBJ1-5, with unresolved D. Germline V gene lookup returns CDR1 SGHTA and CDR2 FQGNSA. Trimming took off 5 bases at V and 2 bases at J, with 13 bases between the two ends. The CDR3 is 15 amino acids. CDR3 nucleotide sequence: TGTGCCAGCAGCCTCGGAGGGATCGGCAATCAGCCCCAGCATTTT. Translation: CASSLGGIGNQPQHF. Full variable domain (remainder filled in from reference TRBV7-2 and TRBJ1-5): GAGVSQSPSNKVTEKGKDVELRCDPISGHTALYWYRQSLGQGLEFLIYFQGNSAPDKSGLPSDRFSAERTGGSVSTLTIQRTQQEDSAVYLCASSLGGIGNQPQHFGDGTRLSIL.

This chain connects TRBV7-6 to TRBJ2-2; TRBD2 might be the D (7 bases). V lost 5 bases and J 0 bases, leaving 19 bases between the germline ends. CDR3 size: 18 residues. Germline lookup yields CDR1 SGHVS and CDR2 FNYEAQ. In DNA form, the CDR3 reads TGTGCCAGCAGCCCCAGAAAGAGCGGGGACACGAACACCGGGGAGCTGTTTTTT. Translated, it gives CASSPRKSGDTNTGELFF. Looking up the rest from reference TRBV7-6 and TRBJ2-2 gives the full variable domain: GAGVSQSPRYKVTKRGQDVALRCDPISGHVSLYWYRQALGQGPEFLTYFNYEAQQDKSGLPNDRFSAERPEGSISTLTIQRTEQRDSAMYRCASSPRKSGDTNTGELFFGEGSRLTVL.

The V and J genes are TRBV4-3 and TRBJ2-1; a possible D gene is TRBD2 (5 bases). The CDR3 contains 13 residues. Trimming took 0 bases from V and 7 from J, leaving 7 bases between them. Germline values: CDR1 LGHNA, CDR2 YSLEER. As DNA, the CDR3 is TGCGCCAGCAGCCAAGAACTAGAAAATGAGCAGTTCTTC. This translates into CASSQELENEQFF.

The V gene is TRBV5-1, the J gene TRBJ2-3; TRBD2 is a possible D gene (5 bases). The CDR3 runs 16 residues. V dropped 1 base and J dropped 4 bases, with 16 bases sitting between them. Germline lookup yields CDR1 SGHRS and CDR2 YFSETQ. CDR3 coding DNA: TGCGCCAGCAGCTTGTTAACTAGTTGGGCACCAGATACGCAGTATTTT. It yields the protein CASSLLTSWAPDTQYF.

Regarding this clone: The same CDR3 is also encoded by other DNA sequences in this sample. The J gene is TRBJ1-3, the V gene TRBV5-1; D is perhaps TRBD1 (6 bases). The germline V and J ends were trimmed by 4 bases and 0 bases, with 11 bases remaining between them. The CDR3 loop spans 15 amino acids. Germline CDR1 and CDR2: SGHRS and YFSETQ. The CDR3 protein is CASSTTGISGNTIYF. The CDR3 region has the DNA TGCGCCAGCAGCACAACAGGGATCTCTGGAAACACCATATATTTT.